This is a list of T cell receptor beta chains from one sample in a study of blood T cell repertoires in COVID-19. Clones were sequenced by immunoSEQ multiplex PCR, and TCRdb holds only the in-frame ones, with some missing. Altogether about 82,000 clones are present, around 83% being singletons, with the ten largest covering 15% to 20%. Source material: peripheral blood. These receptors came from a woman aged 60-75 years with acute or convalescent COVID-19. CDR3s include the opening cysteine and the closing phenylalanine or tryptophan. D genes are given only for firm matches. The size of a clone is reported for some rows only, either as once, few or many, or as a class for expanded clones.

D gene: NA
clone size: NA
J gene: TRBJ1-1
V gene: TRBV6-2/TRBV6-3
CDR3 protein: CASSWRTNTEAFF
CDR3 DNA: TGTGCCAGCAGTTGGAGGACGAACACTGAAGCTTTCTTT

D gene: NA
clone size: NA
J gene: TRBJ1-2
V gene: TRBV12-3/TRBV12-4
CDR3 protein: CASSSEQGIGYTF
CDR3 DNA: TGTGCCAGCAGTTCGGAACAGGGAATTGGCTACACCTTC

D gene: TRBD1
clone size: NA
J gene: TRBJ1-6
V gene: TRBV10-3
CDR3 protein: CAISDLGTGHDSPLHF
CDR3 DNA: TGTGCCATCAGTGATTTGGGGACAGGGCATGATTCACCCCTCCACTTT

D gene: NA
clone size: NA
J gene: TRBJ1-6
V gene: TRBV7-3
CDR3 protein: CASSPGHGSPLHF
CDR3 DNA: TGTGCCAGCAGCCCAGGTCACGGTTCACCCCTCCACTTT

D gene: NA
clone size: once
J gene: TRBJ1-1
V gene: TRBV5-1
CDR3 protein: CASSLAGQGNTEAFF
CDR3 DNA: TGCGCCAGCAGCTTGGCAGGGCAGGGGAACACTGAAGCTTTCTTT

D gene: TRBD2
clone size: NA
J gene: TRBJ2-7
V gene: TRBV11-3
CDR3 protein: CASSRRLADGYEQYF
CDR3 DNA: TGTGCCAGCAGCCGGAGACTAGCGGACGGCTACGAGCAGTACTTC

D gene: TRBD1
clone size: NA
J gene: TRBJ1-1
V gene: TRBV5-1
CDR3 protein: CASSFGQAITEAFF
CDR3 DNA: TGCGCCAGCAGCTTCGGACAGGCAATCACTGAAGCTTTCTTT

D gene: TRBD2
clone size: NA
J gene: TRBJ2-2
V gene: TRBV3-1/TRBV3-2
CDR3 protein: CASSQTSAGELFF
CDR3 DNA: TGTGCCAGCAGCCAGACTAGCGCCGGGGAGCTGTTTTTT

D gene: TRBD1
clone size: NA
J gene: TRBJ1-2
V gene: TRBV19
CDR3 protein: CASSIRTGRDYGYTF
CDR3 DNA: TGTGCCAGTAGTATACGGACAGGAAGAGACTATGGCTACACCTTC

D gene: NA
clone size: NA
J gene: TRBJ2-7
V gene: TRBV2
CDR3 protein: CASSEGLGGKQYF
CDR3 DNA: TGTGCCAGCAGTGAAGGCCTCGGGGGAAAGCAGTACTTC

D gene: TRBD1
clone size: NA
J gene: TRBJ1-4
V gene: TRBV5-1
CDR3 protein: CASSLQGSNEKLFF
CDR3 DNA: TGCGCCAGCAGCTTACAGGGGTCTAATGAAAAACTGTTTTTT

D gene: TRBD1
clone size: NA
J gene: TRBJ1-2
V gene: TRBV10-1
CDR3 protein: CASREGQELRGYTF
CDR3 DNA: TGCGCCAGCAGGGAGGGACAGGAGCTTCGTGGCTACACCTTC

D gene: TRBD1
clone size: NA
J gene: TRBJ1-2
V gene: TRBV5-3
CDR3 protein: CARSFHRGPLPGDYGYTF
CDR3 DNA: TGTGCCAGAAGCTTTCACAGGGGTCCTCTACCGGGTGACTATGGCTACACCTTC

D gene: NA
clone size: NA
J gene: TRBJ1-3
V gene: TRBV11-2
CDR3 protein: CASSSPGVDTIYF
CDR3 DNA: TGTGCCAGCAGCTCCCCCGGGGTGGACACCATATATTTT

D gene: TRBD1
clone size: NA
J gene: TRBJ2-7
V gene: TRBV28
CDR3 protein: CATTGVYEQYF
CDR3 DNA: TGTGCCACCACAGGGGTATACGAGCAGTACTTC

D gene: TRBD1
clone size: NA
J gene: TRBJ1-4
V gene: TRBV11-3
CDR3 protein: CASSFYRGATNEKLFF
CDR3 DNA: TGTGCCAGCAGCTTCTACAGGGGCGCAACTAATGAAAAACTGTTTTTT

D gene: NA
clone size: NA
J gene: TRBJ2-1
V gene: TRBV7-2
CDR3 protein: CASSLPGLNEQFF
CDR3 DNA: TGTGCCAGCAGCTTGCCGGGTCTCAATGAGCAGTTCTTC

D gene: NA
clone size: NA
J gene: TRBJ1-1
V gene: TRBV11-3
CDR3 protein: CASSFPFTEAFF
CDR3 DNA: TGTGCCAGCAGCTTCCCTTTCACTGAAGCTTTCTTT

D gene: TRBD2
clone size: NA
J gene: TRBJ2-1
V gene: TRBV5-1
CDR3 protein: CASSLGGGVVGNEQFF
CDR3 DNA: TGCGCCAGCAGCTTGGGGGGAGGGGTCGTAGGGAATGAGCAGTTCTTC

D gene: NA
clone size: NA
J gene: TRBJ1-6
V gene: TRBV3-1/TRBV3-2
CDR3 protein: CASSLGGSPLHF
CDR3 DNA: TGTGCCAGCAGCCTGGGGGGTTCACCCCTCCACTTT

D gene: NA
clone size: NA
J gene: TRBJ1-2
V gene: TRBV2
CDR3 protein: CASSERVGAYYGYTF
CDR3 DNA: TGTGCCAGCAGTGAAAGGGTGGGGGCATACTATGGCTACACCTTC

D gene: NA
clone size: NA
J gene: TRBJ2-5
V gene: TRBV11-3
CDR3 protein: CASSVSGEETQYF
CDR3 DNA: TGTGCCAGCAGCGTATCCGGGGAAGAGACCCAGTACTTC

D gene: TRBD1
clone size: NA
J gene: TRBJ1-1
V gene: TRBV11-2
CDR3 protein: CASSARRDRVNTEAFF
CDR3 DNA: TGTGCCAGCAGCGCGCGCAGGGACAGAGTGAACACTGAAGCTTTCTTT

D gene: NA
clone size: NA
J gene: TRBJ2-2
V gene: TRBV7-9
CDR3 protein: CASSSGLNTGELFF
CDR3 DNA: TGTGCCAGCAGCTCCGGTCTAAACACCGGGGAGCTGTTTTTT

D gene: TRBD2
clone size: NA
J gene: TRBJ2-3
V gene: TRBV3-1/TRBV3-2
CDR3 protein: CASSRQLSGSGTDTQYF
CDR3 DNA: TGTGCCAGCAGTCGACAACTCAGCGGGAGTGGCACAGATACGCAGTATTTT

D gene: NA
clone size: NA
J gene: TRBJ2-1
V gene: TRBV7-2
CDR3 protein: CASSLQWGGRNEQFF
CDR3 DNA: TGTGCCAGCAGCCTGCAGTGGGGGGGCCGGAATGAGCAGTTCTTC

D gene: TRBD2
clone size: NA
J gene: TRBJ2-2
V gene: TRBV11-3
CDR3 protein: CASPSPGREATGELFF
CDR3 DNA: TGTGCCAGCCCTTCTCCCGGGAGGGAGGCCACCGGGGAGCTGTTTTTT

D gene: TRBD2
clone size: NA
J gene: TRBJ2-5
V gene: TRBV9
CDR3 protein: CASSVGLAGGTETQYF
CDR3 DNA: TGTGCCAGCAGCGTAGGACTAGCGGGGGGGACAGAGACCCAGTACTTC

D gene: NA
clone size: NA
J gene: TRBJ2-1
V gene: TRBV5-1
CDR3 protein: CASSLSAGNNEQFF
CDR3 DNA: TGCGCCAGCAGCTTGTCGGCCGGGAACAATGAGCAGTTCTTC

D gene: NA
clone size: NA
J gene: TRBJ2-2
V gene: TRBV28
CDR3 protein: CASSFLNAGELFF
CDR3 DNA: TGTGCCAGCAGTTTTCTGAATGCGGGGGAGCTGTTTTTT

D gene: TRBD2
clone size: NA
J gene: TRBJ2-1
V gene: TRBV7-3
CDR3 protein: CASSTPQTGTSSVEQFF
CDR3 DNA: TGTGCCAGCTCGACCCCACAGACCGGGACTAGCTCGGTTGAGCAGTTCTTC

D gene: NA
clone size: NA
J gene: TRBJ2-4
V gene: TRBV5-6
CDR3 protein: CASSYISVGASFF
CDR3 DNA: TGTGCCAGCAGTTATATTTCGGTTGGAGCTTCCTTTTTC

D gene: NA
clone size: NA
J gene: TRBJ1-6
V gene: TRBV11-3
CDR3 protein: CASSARYNSPLHF
CDR3 DNA: TGTGCCAGCAGCGCCCGGTATAATTCACCCCTCCACTTT

D gene: NA
clone size: once
J gene: TRBJ2-4
V gene: TRBV5-1
CDR3 protein: CASTPTGEKNIQYF
CDR3 DNA: TGCGCCAGCACCCCGACTGGGGAGAAAAACATTCAGTACTTC

D gene: TRBD2
clone size: few
J gene: TRBJ2-6
V gene: TRBV9
CDR3 protein: CASSAPGTSGGAGAGANVLTF
CDR3 DNA: TGTGCCAGCAGCGCCCCCGGGACTAGCGGGGGGGCAGGAGCTGGGGCCAACGTCCTGACTTTC

D gene: TRBD2
clone size: NA
J gene: TRBJ2-1
V gene: TRBV10-3
CDR3 protein: CAISVAGLAGNNEQFF
CDR3 DNA: TGTGCCATCAGCGTAGCGGGACTAGCGGGAAACAATGAGCAGTTCTTC

D gene: NA
clone size: NA
J gene: TRBJ2-1
V gene: TRBV11-3
CDR3 protein: CASSPGQSSYNEQFF
CDR3 DNA: TGTGCCAGCAGCCCAGGACAGAGCTCCTACAATGAGCAGTTCTTC

D gene: NA
clone size: NA
J gene: TRBJ2-7
V gene: TRBV7-6
CDR3 protein: CASSLEGMWQYF
CDR3 DNA: TGTGCCAGCAGCTTAGAGGGGATGTGGCAGTACTTC

D gene: NA
clone size: once
J gene: TRBJ1-4
V gene: TRBV4-2
CDR3 protein: CASSQDRGGANEKLFF
CDR3 DNA: TGTGCCAGCAGCCAAGATAGGGGGGGCGCTAATGAAAAACTGTTTTTT

D gene: NA
clone size: NA
J gene: TRBJ1-3
V gene: TRBV29-1
CDR3 protein: CSVERGSGNTIYF
CDR3 DNA: TGCAGCGTTGAAAGGGGATCTGGAAACACCATATATTTT

D gene: NA
clone size: NA
J gene: TRBJ1-6
V gene: TRBV30
CDR3 protein: CAWSQEGRIQSLHF
CDR3 DNA: TGTGCCTGGAGTCAGGAGGGCAGAATTCAATCCCTCCACTTT

D gene: NA
clone size: NA
J gene: TRBJ2-2
V gene: TRBV6-5
CDR3 protein: CASSSLGQNPGELFF
CDR3 DNA: TGTGCCAGCAGTTCGCTAGGACAGAATCCAGGGGAGCTGTTTTTT

D gene: NA
clone size: NA
J gene: TRBJ2-1
V gene: TRBV30
CDR3 protein: CAWRPGTSYNEQFF
CDR3 DNA: TGTGCCTGGAGACCAGGGACATCGTACAATGAGCAGTTCTTC

D gene: NA
clone size: NA
J gene: TRBJ2-5
V gene: TRBV2
CDR3 protein: CASSEPETQYF
CDR3 DNA: TGTGCCAGCAGTGAACCTGAGACCCAGTACTTC

D gene: TRBD1
clone size: NA
J gene: TRBJ2-3
V gene: TRBV5-1
CDR3 protein: CASSLPRGRTMDTQYF
CDR3 DNA: TGCGCCAGCAGCTTGCCCAGGGGGCGAACGATGGATACGCAGTATTTT

D gene: NA
clone size: few
J gene: TRBJ2-7
V gene: TRBV2
CDR3 protein: CGWTILSYEQYF
CDR3 DNA: TGTGGCTGGACTATCTTGTCCTACGAGCAGTACTTC

D gene: TRBD1
clone size: NA
J gene: TRBJ2-2
V gene: TRBV19
CDR3 protein: CASSIRDTGGGTGELFF
CDR3 DNA: TGTGCCAGTAGTATACGAGACACAGGGGGAGGAACCGGGGAGCTGTTTTTT

D gene: TRBD2
clone size: NA
J gene: TRBJ2-1
V gene: TRBV7-2
CDR3 protein: CASRPPGLADNEQFF
CDR3 DNA: TGTGCCAGCAGACCACCGGGACTAGCGGACAATGAGCAGTTCTTC

D gene: NA
clone size: NA
J gene: TRBJ2-7
V gene: TRBV9
CDR3 protein: CASSVALVSYEQYF
CDR3 DNA: TGTGCCAGCAGCGTAGCACTAGTCTCCTACGAGCAGTACTTC

D gene: TRBD1
clone size: NA
J gene: TRBJ1-4
V gene: TRBV7-6
CDR3 protein: CASSLGQSGGNEKLFF
CDR3 DNA: TGTGCCAGCAGCTTGGGACAGTCCGGGGGTAATGAAAAACTGTTTTTT

D gene: TRBD1
clone size: few
J gene: TRBJ1-2
V gene: TRBV11-2
CDR3 protein: CASSLFAGQSSNYGYTF
CDR3 DNA: TGTGCCAGCAGCCTCTTCGCGGGACAGTCTTCTAACTATGGCTACACCTTC

D gene: TRBD1
clone size: NA
J gene: TRBJ1-3
V gene: TRBV6-5
CDR3 protein: CASRGQGRQGNTIYF
CDR3 DNA: TGTGCCAGCAGGGGACAGGGAAGACAAGGAAACACCATATATTTT

D gene: NA
clone size: once
J gene: TRBJ2-2
V gene: TRBV27
CDR3 protein: CASSPTPPRASWGTGELFF
CDR3 DNA: TGTGCCAGCAGTCCAACCCCCCCCCGGGCTAGCTGGGGCACCGGGGAGCTGTTTTTT

D gene: NA
clone size: NA
J gene: TRBJ2-1
V gene: TRBV6-5
CDR3 protein: CASNYAGPYNEQFF
CDR3 DNA: TGTGCCAGTAATTATGCGGGGCCATACAATGAGCAGTTCTTC

D gene: TRBD1
clone size: few
J gene: TRBJ1-6
V gene: TRBV5-1
CDR3 protein: CASSDGQGWTPLHF
CDR3 DNA: TGCGCCAGCAGCGACGGACAGGGGTGGACACCCCTCCACTTT

D gene: NA
clone size: NA
J gene: TRBJ2-7
V gene: TRBV3-1/TRBV3-2
CDR3 protein: CASSQVGSEQYF
CDR3 DNA: TGTGCCAGCAGCCAAGTCGGGAGCGAGCAGTACTTC

D gene: TRBD1
clone size: few
J gene: TRBJ1-2
V gene: TRBV5-1
CDR3 protein: CASSFGQDFYGYTF
CDR3 DNA: TGCGCCAGCAGTTTCGGACAGGATTTCTATGGCTACACCTTC

D gene: NA
clone size: NA
J gene: TRBJ2-5
V gene: TRBV12-3/TRBV12-4
CDR3 protein: CASSTDRETQYF
CDR3 DNA: TGTGCCAGCAGTACGGACAGAGAGACCCAGTACTTC

D gene: TRBD1
clone size: NA
J gene: TRBJ2-1
V gene: TRBV5-6
CDR3 protein: CASSIGSGTVTYNEQFF
CDR3 DNA: TGTGCCAGCAGCATCGGGTCGGGGACAGTAACCTACAATGAGCAGTTCTTC